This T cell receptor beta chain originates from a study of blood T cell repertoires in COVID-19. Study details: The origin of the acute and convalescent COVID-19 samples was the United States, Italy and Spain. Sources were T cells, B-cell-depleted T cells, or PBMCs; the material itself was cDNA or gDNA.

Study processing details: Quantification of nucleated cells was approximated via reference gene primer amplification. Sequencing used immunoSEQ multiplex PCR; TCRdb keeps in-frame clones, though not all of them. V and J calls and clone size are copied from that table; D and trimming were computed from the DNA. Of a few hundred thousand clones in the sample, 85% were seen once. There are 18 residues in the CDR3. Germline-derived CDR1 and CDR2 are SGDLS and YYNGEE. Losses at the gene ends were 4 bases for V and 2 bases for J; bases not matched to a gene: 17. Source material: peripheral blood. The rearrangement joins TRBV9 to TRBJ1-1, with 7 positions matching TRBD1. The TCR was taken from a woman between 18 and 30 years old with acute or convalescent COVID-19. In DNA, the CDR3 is TGTGCCAGCAGCAAGGGGACAGCCCGGATACTTGCCAACACTGAAGCTTTCTTT. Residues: CASSKGTARILANTEAFF.